A selection of T cell receptor beta chains follows, all from one sample in a study of shared clonotypes between healthy human individuals. The data were produced by immunoSEQ multiplex PCR, yet TCRdb's version contains in-frame clones alone and is incomplete. The sample yields over 95,000 clones, around 65% seen once. The specimen sequenced was memory CD8+ T cells sorted from blood. These receptors all stem from a woman aged 30 to 39 in good health. The conserved cysteine and the conserved F or W are not part of the CDR3 here. Rows may omit the clone size; those that give it use once, few, many or a size class.

V gene,clone size,J gene,CDR3 protein
TRBV6-6,NA,TRBJ1-4,ASSGEPATNEKLF
TRBV21-1,NA,TRBJ1-2,ASSKLEGSYGYT
TRBV29-1,NA,TRBJ2-1,SARGTSRTNEQF
TRBV11-2,large,TRBJ2-7,ASSIPGSQSYEQY
TRBV29-1,NA,TRBJ1-5,SVVSSTDSNQPQH
TRBV15,NA,TRBJ1-1,ATSRDRRALQAMNTEAF
TRBV19,NA,TRBJ1-4,ASNPGDSTNEKLF
TRBV25-1,NA,TRBJ1-4,ASSDSRGQGANEKLF
TRBV6-1,NA,TRBJ2-6,ASDSQASGANVLT
TRBV2,NA,TRBJ1-2,ASSEAGRVGVYGYT
TRBV11-2,NA,TRBJ2-5,ASSLGYFGLNQETQY
TRBV18,NA,TRBJ2-2,ASSPVKRRPWYTGELF
TRBV7-6,NA,TRBJ1-5,ASSLQDNNQPQH
TRBV5-4,NA,TRBJ1-2,ASSTRDRGPGYT
TRBV5-4,NA,TRBJ1-4,ASSLGGVGEKLF
TRBV29-1,NA,TRBJ2-5,SALGTVDETQY
TRBV10-2,NA,TRBJ2-7,ASSLTLTGRSHEQY
TRBV27,NA,TRBJ2-7,ASSSTSVDEQY
TRBV5-4,NA,TRBJ2-7,ASSRDKTYEQY
TRBV5-1,NA,TRBJ2-2,ASSLAGANTGELF
TRBV2,NA,TRBJ2-2,ASSAQTANTGELF
TRBV18,NA,TRBJ2-7,ASSPGASASYEQY
TRBV28,once,TRBJ1-5,ASSLPGYGNQPQH
TRBV27,NA,TRBJ2-4,ASSLSGGNIQY
TRBV28,NA,TRBJ2-5,ASEAGGLRETQY
TRBV18,NA,TRBJ2-3,ASSPPVPTSTDTQY
TRBV5-6,NA,TRBJ1-5,ASSLQGNSNQPQH
TRBV27,NA,NA,ASSPNPPYEQY
TRBV13,once,TRBJ2-6,ASSSQRVGANVLT
TRBV28,NA,TRBJ2-7,ASSFFLGTGSYEQY
TRBV11-2,NA,TRBJ2-7,ASSLVVFSPHYEQY
TRBV11-2,NA,TRBJ2-5,ASSISPRDARQETQY
TRBV28,few,TRBJ2-1,ASSFPTITSSGRAINEQF
TRBV28,NA,TRBJ2-2,ASSLSLGLADYTGELF
TRBV6-5,few,TRBJ2-2,ASSTNPETGELF
TRBV6-4,NA,TRBJ2-3,ASSAGKSSTDTQY
TRBV2,NA,TRBJ1-4,ASSDDMNEKLF
TRBV11-2,NA,TRBJ2-1,ASSLGSYNEQF
TRBV6-4,NA,TRBJ2-1,ASSLGASSYNEQF
TRBV18,NA,TRBJ2-7,ASSRAISSYEQY
TRBV9,NA,TRBJ2-1,ASSVGSGLVHNEQF
TRBV29-1,NA,TRBJ2-7,SVETGTATYEQY
TRBV28,NA,TRBJ1-2,ASSRLRRSYGYT
TRBV14,NA,TRBJ2-7,ASSQGPQGPTNTNYEQY
TRBV6-5,many,TRBJ2-2,ASSLFGPGELF
TRBV6-5,few,TRBJ1-2,ASSSKLAHRIYGYT
TRBV6-5,many,TRBJ1-2,ASRHNDGYT
TRBV30,few,NA,AWSGGQGNEQY
TRBV27,NA,TRBJ2-5,ASSLSNLAETQY
TRBV27,many,TRBJ2-1,ASSLGAGVRDEQF
TRBV5-6,NA,TRBJ2-5,ASSSAGQGRQETQY
TRBV7-9,NA,TRBJ1-1,ASRYSLSGSTEAF
TRBV28,NA,TRBJ2-2,ASSFRLPTGELF
TRBV29-1,NA,TRBJ1-2,SVTRQGYYGYT
TRBV7-9,NA,TRBJ2-1,ASSLVERHNEQF
TRBV11-2,NA,TRBJ2-1,ASSLPKETGVYNEQF
TRBV7-2,NA,TRBJ2-7,ASSAGWTYYEQY